This is a list of T cell receptor beta chains from one sample in a study of T cell repertoires in cytomegalovirus infection. TCRdb recomputed calls from the reads with MiXCR, one row per CDR3 protein. In the table there are roughly 500,000 distinct CDR3 sequences, roughly 12% of which are singletons. What was sequenced was PBMCs. Receptors originate from a human donor in good health (CMV status not recorded). Some clones in this sample may be carry-over from other donors' samples. Each CDR3 is given with its conserved first and last residue. The D gene is left open where the match is weak. Not all rows give a size; the values are once, few, many and, for expanded clones, a class.

size	D	V	J	DNA	CDR3
few	.	TRBV11-3	TRBJ2-2	TGTGCCAGCAGCTCCCGCTGGGATCTGGGCGGGGAGCTGTTTTTT	CASSSRWDLGGELFF
many	.	TRBV18	TRBJ1-2	TGTGCCAGCTCACCTAAGCAGGGCCCGAACTATGGCTACACCTTC	CASSPKQGPNYGYTF
few	.	TRBV5-4	TRBJ2-5	TGTGCCAGCAGCGCAAGCGCAGGAGAGACCCAGTACTTC	CASSASAGETQYF
few	.	TRBV14	TRBJ2-3	TGTGCCAGCAGCCAACGGGAGGATACGCAGTATTTT	CASSQREDTQYF
many	TRBD2	TRBV7-2	TRBJ2-7	TGTGCCAGCAGCCGCTATAGCGGGAGGGCCTCTTTTTCCTACGAGCAGTACTTC	CASSRYSGRASFSYEQYF
many	TRBD2	TRBV20-1	TRBJ2-1	TGCAGTGCTAGACCTAGCGGGAGATTGGGCAATGAGCAGTTCTTC	CSARPSGRLGNEQFF
.	TRBD1	TRBV5-1	TRBJ2-6	TGCGCCAGCAGCCTACAGGGGGCGCCTGGGGCCAACGTCCTGACTTTC	CASSLQGAPGANVLTF
many	.	TRBV28	TRBJ2-6	TGTGCCAGCACCCCGCGGGTTGGGGGCGCGGGGGCCAACGTCCTGACTTTC	CASTPRVGGAGANVLTF
.	.	TRBV13	TRBJ2-7	TGTGCCAGCACCTTTGCGGGTACTTCCTACGAGCAGTACTTC	CASTFAGTSYEQYF
few	.	TRBV5-1	TRBJ1-4	TGCGCCAGCAGCCCTCTGCGGGGGCGCGATGAAAAACTGTTTTTT	CASSPLRGRDEKLFF
many	TRBD2	TRBV6-5	TRBJ2-1	TGTGCCAGCAGTTCTCGAACTAGCGGGAATCAAGGCGATGAGCAGTTCTTC	CASSSRTSGNQGDEQFF
many	.	TRBV28	TRBJ2-7	TGTGCCAGCAGTTTGTCAGACAGGACGAGATACTACGAGCAGTACTTC	CASSLSDRTRYYEQYF
many	.	TRBV10-3	TRBJ2-5	TGTGCCATGGGTAGGGACCAAGAGACCCAGTACTTC	CAMGRDQETQYF
many	.	TRBV11-2	TRBJ1-1	TGTGCCAGCAGTGAACAGGGAGTAAACACTGAAGCTTTCTTT	CASSEQGVNTEAFF
.	.	TRBV7-9	TRBJ2-2	TGTGCCAGCAGCACTACAGGCCCAAGTCCCACCGGGGAGCTGTTTTTT	CASSTTGPSPTGELFF
many	.	TRBV7-3	TRBJ2-1	TGTGCCAGCAGCCCTAACGCGAAAGCCAATGAGCAGTTCTTC	CASSPNAKANEQFF
many	.	TRBV11-2	TRBJ1-1	TGTGCCAGCAGCTTATCGCTAGGGAGCACTGAAGCTTTCTTT	CASSLSLGSTEAFF
many	TRBD2	TRBV7-6	TRBJ2-7	TGTGCCAGCAGCTTTTTACTAGCGGCGGAATCACGCGAGCAGTACTTC	CASSFLLAAESREQYF
few	TRBD1	TRBV6-5	TRBJ2-2	TGTGCCAGCAGTGGGGCCGGGACAGTAAACGGGGAGCTGTTTTTT	CASSGAGTVNGELFF
.	.	TRBV28	TRBJ2-7	TGTGCCAGCAGTTCCAACGCCCCCTACGAGCAGTACTTC	CASSSNAPYEQYF
many	TRBD1	TRBV7-2	TRBJ1-5	TGTGCCAGCAGCCGACAGGGGGCTCTTAGCAATCAGCCCCAGCATTTT	CASSRQGALSNQPQHF
many	TRBD1	TRBV4-2	TRBJ1-4	TGTGCCAGCAGCTTTCCCGGAGGGGACAGCCGCGAAAAACTGTTTTTT	CASSFPGGDSREKLFF
few	.	TRBV30	TRBJ1-2	TGTGCCTGGAGACCGCCGGCCTATGGCTACACCTTC	CAWRPPAYGYTF
.	.	TRBV6-5	TRBJ1-1	TGTGCCAGCAGTTACTCGGGGAGGGCTGAAGCTTTCTTT	CASSYSGRAEAFF
many	.	TRBV27	TRBJ1-2	TGTGCCAGCAGTTTAGGTTGGGGGCGAGGTGGCTACACCTTC	CASSLGWGRGGYTF
many	TRBD1	TRBV29-1	TRBJ1-2	TGCAGCGCCCAAGAATCAGGGGGCTATGGCTACACCTTC	CSAQESGGYGYTF
many	.	TRBV29-1	TRBJ1-2	TGCAGCGTTGAAGTAAGGGGTCGGGGCTACACCTTC	CSVEVRGRGYTF
many	TRBD2	TRBV6-1	TRBJ2-1	TGTGCCAGCAGTGGACGGGGACTTGGGACTAGCGGGTACAATGAGCAGTTCTTC	CASSGRGLGTSGYNEQFF
many	.	TRBV7-8	TRBJ1-1	TGTGCCAGCAGCCCCGAGGTATTCTCGGCCGAAGCTTTCTTT	CASSPEVFSAEAFF
.	.	TRBV5-4	TRBJ1-3	TGTGCCAGCACCTCTCGTTCGGGGGGAGGAAACACCATATATTTT	CASTSRSGGGNTIYF
many	.	TRBV2	TRBJ1-1	TGTGCCAGCAGCTTCGAGGGGCTAGGTGAAGCTTTCTTT	CASSFEGLGEAFF
many	.	TRBV6-1	TRBJ2-7	TGTGCCAGCAGTGTCCAGGGTTACGAGCAGTACTTC	CASSVQGYEQYF
.	TRBD2	TRBV28	TRBJ2-3	TGTGCCAGCGTCCGACTAGCGGGCCTTAGCACAGATACGCAGTATTTT	CASVRLAGLSTDTQYF
many	TRBD1	TRBV15	TRBJ2-7	TGTGCCACCAGCAGAGATCCCCAGGGGGACTACGAGCAGTACTTC	CATSRDPQGDYEQYF
many	.	TRBV11-1	TRBJ2-1	TGTGCCAGCAGCTTAAGGCCGTCGCTTGAGGGGAATGAGCAGTTCTTC	CASSLRPSLEGNEQFF
many	TRBD1	TRBV6-1	TRBJ2-4	TGTGCCAGCAGCGAGACAGGGGGCTGGAACATTCAGTACTTC	CASSETGGWNIQYF
many	TRBD1	TRBV5-1	TRBJ1-2	TGCGCCAGCAGCTTCATGGGACAGTCTAAAAACTATGGCTACACCTTC	CASSFMGQSKNYGYTF
many	TRBD2	TRBV7-8	TRBJ2-5	TGTGCCAGCAGCCTACCCGGCGGGCGGGAGGGCCTAAAGACCCAGTACTTC	CASSLPGGREGLKTQYF
many	.	TRBV7-9	TRBJ1-2	TGTGCCAGCAGCTTGGGCAGGGAAGTTACTGGTGGCTACACCTTC	CASSLGREVTGGYTF
few	.	TRBV29-1	TRBJ2-1	TGCAGCGTTTCTAAGGGCTTCCTAAGCTCCTACAATGAGCAGTTCTTC	CSVSKGFLSSYNEQFF